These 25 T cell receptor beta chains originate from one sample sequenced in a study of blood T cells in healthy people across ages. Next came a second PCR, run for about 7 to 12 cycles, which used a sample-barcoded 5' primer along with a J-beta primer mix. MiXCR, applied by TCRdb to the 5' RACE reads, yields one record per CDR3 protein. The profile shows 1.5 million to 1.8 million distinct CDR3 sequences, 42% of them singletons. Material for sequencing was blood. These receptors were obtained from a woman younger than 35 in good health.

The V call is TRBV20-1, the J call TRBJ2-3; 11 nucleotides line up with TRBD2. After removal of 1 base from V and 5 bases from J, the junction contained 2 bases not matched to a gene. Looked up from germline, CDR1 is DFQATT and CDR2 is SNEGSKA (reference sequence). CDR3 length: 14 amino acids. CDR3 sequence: CSARGLAGGDTQYF. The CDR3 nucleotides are TGCAGTGCTAGAGGGCTAGCGGGGGGAGATACGCAGTATTTT.

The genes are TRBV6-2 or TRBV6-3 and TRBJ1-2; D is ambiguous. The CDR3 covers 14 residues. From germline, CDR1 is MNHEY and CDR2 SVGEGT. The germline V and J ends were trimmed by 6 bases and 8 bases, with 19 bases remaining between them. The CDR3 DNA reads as TGTGCCAGCAGCTCCACTTACTTAACGGGAGGCTACACCTTC. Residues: CASSSTYLTGGYTF.

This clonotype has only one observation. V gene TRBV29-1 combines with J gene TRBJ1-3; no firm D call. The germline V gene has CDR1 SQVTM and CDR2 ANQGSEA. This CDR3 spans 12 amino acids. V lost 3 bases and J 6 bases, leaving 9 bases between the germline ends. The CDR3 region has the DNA TGCAGCGTTGAGATAATCGAAAACACCATATATTTT. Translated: CSVEIIENTIYF.

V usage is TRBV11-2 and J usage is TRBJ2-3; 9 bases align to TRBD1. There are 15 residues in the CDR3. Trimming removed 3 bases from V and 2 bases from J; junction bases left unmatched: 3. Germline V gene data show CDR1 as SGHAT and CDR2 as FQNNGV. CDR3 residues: CASSLDRGFTDTQYF. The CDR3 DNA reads TGTGCCAGCAGCTTGGACAGGGGATTCACAGATACGCAGTATTTT.

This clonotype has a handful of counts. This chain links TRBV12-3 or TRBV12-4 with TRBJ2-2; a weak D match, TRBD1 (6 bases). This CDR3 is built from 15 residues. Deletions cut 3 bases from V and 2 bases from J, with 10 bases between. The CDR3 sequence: CASSLRRGNTGELFF. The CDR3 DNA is TGTGCCAGCAGTTTGCGCAGGGGAAACACCGGGGAGCTGTTTTTT.

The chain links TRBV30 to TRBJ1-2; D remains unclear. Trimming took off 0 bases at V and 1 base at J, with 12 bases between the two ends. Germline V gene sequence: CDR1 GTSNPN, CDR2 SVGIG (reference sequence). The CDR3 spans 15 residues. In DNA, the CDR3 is TGTGCCTGGAGTGTACGTGGCAATCTTAACTATGGCTACACCTTC. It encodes CAWSVRGNLNYGYTF.

CDR3 loop: CASSYRGSADYEQYF. Written as DNA, the CDR3 is TGTGCCAGCAGTTACCGCGGGTCAGCGGACTACGAGCAGTACTTC. This chain links TRBV27 with TRBJ2-7; perhaps TRBD2 as D (5 bases). Trimming stripped 4 bases from V and 3 bases from J, with 16 bases between. The V gene's germline CDR1 is MNHEY and CDR2 SMNVEV (reference sequence). This CDR3 is 15 amino acids long.

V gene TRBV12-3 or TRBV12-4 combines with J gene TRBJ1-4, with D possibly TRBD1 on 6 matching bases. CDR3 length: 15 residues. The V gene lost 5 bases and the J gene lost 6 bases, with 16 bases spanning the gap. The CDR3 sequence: CASSPTGKGDEKLFF. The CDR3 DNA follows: TGTGCCAGCAGTCCCACAGGGAAGGGTGATGAAAAACTGTTTTTT.

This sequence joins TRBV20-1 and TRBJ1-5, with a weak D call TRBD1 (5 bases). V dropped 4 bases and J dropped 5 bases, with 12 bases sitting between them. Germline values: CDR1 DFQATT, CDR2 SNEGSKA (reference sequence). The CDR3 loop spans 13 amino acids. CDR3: CSAIDRTYQPQHF. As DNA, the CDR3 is TGCAGTGCTATCGACAGAACTTATCAGCCCCAGCATTTT.

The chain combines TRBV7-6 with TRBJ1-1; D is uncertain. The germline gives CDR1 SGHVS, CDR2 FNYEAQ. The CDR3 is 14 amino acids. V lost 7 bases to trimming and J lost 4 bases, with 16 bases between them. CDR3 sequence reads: CASTLREGVTEAFF. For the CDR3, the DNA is TGTGCCAGCACCCTCCGGGAGGGTGTCACTGAAGCTTTCTTT.

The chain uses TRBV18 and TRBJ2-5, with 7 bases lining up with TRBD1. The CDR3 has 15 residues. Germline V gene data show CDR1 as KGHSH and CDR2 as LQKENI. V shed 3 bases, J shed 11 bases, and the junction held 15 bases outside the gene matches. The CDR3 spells CASSPGQVYWNEQYF. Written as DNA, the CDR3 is TGTGCCAGCTCACCCGGACAGGTCTACTGGAATGAGCAGTACTTC.

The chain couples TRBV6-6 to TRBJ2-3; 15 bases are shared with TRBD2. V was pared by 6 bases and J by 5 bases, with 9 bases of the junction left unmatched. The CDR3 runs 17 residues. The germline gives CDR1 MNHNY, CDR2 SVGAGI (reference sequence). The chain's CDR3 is CASRPRTSGGAKDTQYF. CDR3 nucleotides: TGTGCCAGCAGACCCCGGACTAGCGGGGGGGCCAAAGATACGCAGTATTTT.

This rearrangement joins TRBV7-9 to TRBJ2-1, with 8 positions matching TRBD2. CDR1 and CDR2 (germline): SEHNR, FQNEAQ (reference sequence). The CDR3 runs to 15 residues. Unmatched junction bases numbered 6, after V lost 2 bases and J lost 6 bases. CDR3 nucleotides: TGTGCCAGCAGCTTATCAGGACTAGCATCCAATGAGCAGTTCTTC. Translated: CASSLSGLASNEQFF. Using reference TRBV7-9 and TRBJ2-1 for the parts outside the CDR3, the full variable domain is DTGVSQNPRHKITKRGQNVTFRCDPISEHNRLYWYRQTLGQGPEFLTYFQNEAQLEKSRLLSDRFSAERPKGSFSTLEIQRTEQGDSAMYLCASSLSGLASNEQFFGPGTRLTVL.

The CDR3 is CASTKQGNTGELFF. In DNA form, the CDR3 reads TGTGCCAGCACCAAACAGGGAAACACCGGGGAGCTGTTTTTT. The J gene is TRBJ2-2, the V gene TRBV11-2; TRBD1 might be the D (6 bases). The germline gives CDR1 SGHAT, CDR2 FQNNGV. V shed 7 bases and J shed 2 bases, with 11 bases lying between them. The CDR3 is made up of 14 amino acids.

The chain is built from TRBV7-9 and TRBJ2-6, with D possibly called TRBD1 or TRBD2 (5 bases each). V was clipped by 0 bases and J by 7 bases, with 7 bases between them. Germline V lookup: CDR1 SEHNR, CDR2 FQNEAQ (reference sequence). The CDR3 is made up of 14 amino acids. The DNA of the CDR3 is TGTGCCAGCAGCTTAGCGGGGGAAGCCAACGTCCTGACTTTC. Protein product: CASSLAGEANVLTF.

The CDR3 DNA reads as TGTGCCAGCAGCTTAACGTCAGACTCCTACAATGAGCAGTTCTTC. Its translation: CASSLTSDSYNEQFF. V usage is TRBV7-3 and J usage is TRBJ2-1; D gene unclear. The germline V gene has CDR1 SGHTA and CDR2 FQGTGA. Trimming stripped 0 bases from V and 0 bases from J, with 6 bases between. This CDR3 comprises 15 residues.

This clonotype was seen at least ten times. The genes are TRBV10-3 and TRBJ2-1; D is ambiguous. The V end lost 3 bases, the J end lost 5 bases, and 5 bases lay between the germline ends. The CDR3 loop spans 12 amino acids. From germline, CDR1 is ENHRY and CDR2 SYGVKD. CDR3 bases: TGTGCCATCAGTGAAAGGCACAATGAGCAGTTCTTC. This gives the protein CAISERHNEQFF.

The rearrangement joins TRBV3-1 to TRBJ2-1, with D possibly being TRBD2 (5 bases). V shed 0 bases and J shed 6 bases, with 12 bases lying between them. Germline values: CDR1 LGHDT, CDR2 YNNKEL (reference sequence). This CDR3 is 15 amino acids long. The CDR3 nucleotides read TGTGCCAGCAGCCAAGATAATACCCGGGGCAATGAGCAGTTCTTC. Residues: CASSQDNTRGNEQFF.

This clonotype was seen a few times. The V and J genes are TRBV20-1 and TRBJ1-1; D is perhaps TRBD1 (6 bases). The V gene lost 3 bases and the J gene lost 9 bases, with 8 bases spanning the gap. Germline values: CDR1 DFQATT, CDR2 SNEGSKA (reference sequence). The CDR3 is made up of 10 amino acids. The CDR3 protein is CSARGTQAFF. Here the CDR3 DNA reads TGCAGTGCTAGGGGGACACAAGCTTTCTTT.

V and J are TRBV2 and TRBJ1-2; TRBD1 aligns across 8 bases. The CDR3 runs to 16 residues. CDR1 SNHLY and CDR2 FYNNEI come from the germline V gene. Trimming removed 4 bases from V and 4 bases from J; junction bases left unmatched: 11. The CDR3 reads CASSGGQGLFTYGYTF. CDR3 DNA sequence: TGTGCCAGCAGTGGTGGACAGGGCCTATTTACCTATGGCTACACCTTC. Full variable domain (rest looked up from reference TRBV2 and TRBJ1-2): EPEVTQTPSHQVTQMGQEVILRCVPISNHLYFYWYRQILGQKVEFLVSFYNNEISEKSEIFDDQFSVERPDGSNFTLKIRSTKLEDSAMYFCASSGGQGLFTYGYTFGSGTRLTVV.

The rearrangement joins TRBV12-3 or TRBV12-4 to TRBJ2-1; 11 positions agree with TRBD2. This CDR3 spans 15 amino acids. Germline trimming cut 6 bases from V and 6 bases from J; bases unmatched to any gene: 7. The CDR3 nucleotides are TGTGCCAGCAGCCCAAATAGCGGGGGGGCCAATGAGCAGTTCTTC. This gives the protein CASSPNSGGANEQFF.

For the CDR3, the DNA is TGTGCCAGCAGTTACTCGGGGACTAGCGGGAGGAAGGTAGATACGCAGTATTTT. Translation gives CASSYSGTSGRKVDTQYF. The V call is TRBV6-5, the J call TRBJ2-3, with 15 bases that match TRBD2. V shed 0 bases and J 5 bases; nucleotides not matched to a gene: 6. This CDR3 has 18 amino acids. The V gene's germline CDR1 is MNHEY and CDR2 SVGAGI.

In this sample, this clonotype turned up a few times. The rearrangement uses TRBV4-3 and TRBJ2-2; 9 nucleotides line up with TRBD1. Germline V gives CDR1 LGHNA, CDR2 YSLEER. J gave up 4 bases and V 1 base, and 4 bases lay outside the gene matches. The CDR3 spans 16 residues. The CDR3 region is CASSQGTGVTTGELFF. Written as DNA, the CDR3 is TGCGCCAGCAGCCAAGGGACAGGGGTCACCACCGGGGAGCTGTTTTTT.

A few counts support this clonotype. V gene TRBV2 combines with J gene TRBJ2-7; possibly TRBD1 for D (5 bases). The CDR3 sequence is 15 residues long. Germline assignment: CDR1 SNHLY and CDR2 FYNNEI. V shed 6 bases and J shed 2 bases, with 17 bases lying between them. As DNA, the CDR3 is TGTGCCAGCAGGGGGCTGGGTGTTGCGGCCTACGAGCAGTACTTC. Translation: CASRGLGVAAYEQYF.

The DNA of the CDR3 is TGTGCCAGCAGCCGAGGACTAGCGGGAATTGGTGGGGCCAACGTCCTGACTTTC. Protein sequence: CASSRGLAGIGGANVLTF. This chain links TRBV3-1 with TRBJ2-6, with TRBD2 matching 12 bases. Germline loops: CDR1 LGHDT, CDR2 YNNKEL (reference sequence). The CDR3 is 18 residues long. Germline trimming cut 4 bases from V and 3 bases from J; bases unmatched to any gene: 7.